The source of this TCR beta chain is a study of blood T cell repertoires in COVID-19 (dated by TCRdb to about 2020). Regarding the study in general: Samples covering the acute and convalescent phases of COVID-19 were provided by collaborators in the United States, Italy and Spain. HLA class I and class II types, where available, came from metadata supplied by the sample provider rather than from assay-based typing. The dataset comprised deeply sampled blood TCRbeta repertoires from subjects exposed to, actively infected with, or recovered from COVID-19. The samples were drawn from the first 160 participants of the ongoing ImmuneRACE study and from 950 to 1,500 subjects provided by 6 global collaborators. Nearly every sample came with metadata listing a de-identified subject ID, COVID-19 status, age in years and sex. The repertoires were released in a freely available public database meant as a resource for research on the immune response to SARS-CoV-2. The material from the prospective study consisted of cDNA or gDNA derived from T cells, B-cell-depleted T cells, or PBMCs.

One collaborating source in Seattle enrolled patients while the patients were actively infected and followed the patients over time throughout the course of disease. Each collaborating institution followed its own protocols to collect whole blood in K2EDTA tubes. For TCRbeta analysis, collaborators shipped samples in one of three forms: frozen whole blood, isolated PBMCs, or DNA extracted from either of those sample types. Broad study findings and their caveats: The quantity of clinical and demographic metadata differed by source and by participant and was supplied without curation.

Trimming accounts for 2 bases at V and 6 bases at J, while the number of junction bases matched to no gene is 3. The CDR3 starts with the cysteine, ends with the phenylalanine, and has 14 residues. CDR3 DNA only is kept here, 42 bases in frame from base 1. The CDR1 and CDR2 encoded by the germline V gene are KGHSH and LQKENI. The immunoSEQ Assay, a bias-controlled multiplex PCR, was used to amplify TCRbeta CDR3 regions from genomic DNA. In the source study's methods: The number of nucleated cells in each sample was estimated by amplification of reference gene primers within the assay. Sequence reads were collapsed and filtered to measure the absolute abundance of every unique TCRbeta CDR3 rearrangement. For each sample, productive Simpson clonality was calculated as the square root of Simpson's diversity index across productive rearrangements. TCRdb provides this immuneACCESS table in a form limited to in-frame rearrangements. Some clones are lacking; in checked studies, under half of them reflect an unresolved V gene, and why the rest are absent is not known. That table furnishes V, J and clone size, whereas the DNA furnished D and trimming. The sample records about 500,000 clones, approximately 92% of which are singletons. The ten largest clones add up to roughly 0.84% of the sample.

As to this clone: This clone's antigen is unknown. The record has no base qualities; no much larger clone is one base away.

The chain joins TRBV18 to TRBJ2-4, and TRBD1 aligns with 8 junction nucleotides. The receptor comes from a man in his late teens or twenties with COVID-19, enrolled during active disease. Material for sequencing was peripheral blood. CDR3 protein: CASSPGTGVNIQYF. The DNA is as follows: TGTGCCAGCTCACCAGGGACAGGTGTAAACATTCAGTACTTC.